The clone carrying this T cell receptor (beta chain) was detected only a few times. The data derive from a study of blood T cells in healthy people across ages. About the research overall: About one barcoded beta molecule per two T cells was the capture yield of template switching.

The second PCR ran about 6 to 11 cycles with a sample-barcoded 5' primer and J-beta primers. From each sample, at least 2.5 million paired-end reads containing CDR3 were obtained. TCRdb ran MiXCR on the 5' RACE reads and lists one entry per CDR3 protein. Among around 870,000 distinct CDR3 sequences listed, more than 25% were seen once. CDR3 length: 14 residues. Germline values: CDR1 LGHNA, CDR2 YSLEER. Trimming took off 3 bases at V and 0 bases at J, with 6 bases between the two ends. This sequence originates from a woman over 75 in good health. The genes are TRBV4-3 and TRBJ1-3; no clear D gene. The sequencing input was blood. CDR3 nucleotide sequence: TGCGCCAGCAGCCAGAGGGACTCTGGAAACACCATATATTTT. Its translation is CASSQRDSGNTIYF.